This T cell receptor (beta chain) originates from a study of cytomegalovirus exposure and HLA in healthy donors (dated 2017 in TCRdb). Looking at the study overall: An earlier analysis of about 530 of the donors reported 276 Gb of sequence data and 117 million unique TCR beta sequences obtained from about 180 million T cells. Roughly 290 gigabases of sequencing data and around 90 million unique TCR sequences made up an early release that covered 500 to 700 HLA-typed donors. Among the roughly 390 genotyped donors, approximately 77% belonged to the genetic ancestry cluster associated with self-reported Caucasian donors. The aim of the study was to test whether cataloging public T cell receptors could identify signatures of past pathogen exposure. The study used immunosequencing to profile the T cell repertoires of more than 650 subjects and linked those repertoires to cytomegalovirus serostatus. Besides the first cohort of approximately 710 subjects, a separate validation cohort made up of 95 to 150 different subjects was used. To predict cytomegalovirus infection status, the study combined high-throughput TCR immunosequencing, statistical association of individual TCRs with disease status, and machine learning. To study patterns of TCR occurrence, a later analysis re-analyzed previously published TCR beta repertoires from 666 donors and added high-resolution HLA genotyping. Rather than using new phenotypic data, the later analysis identified candidate immune exposures from TCR beta sequences and from how often those sequences occurred across donors. An earlier analysis of 450 to 750 of the donors used high-throughput TCR beta sequencing to judge whether each TCR beta V gene segment behaved as functional or pseudogenic. Alongside the repertoire data, information on donor age, sex, ethnicity and CMV serostatus was compiled. Genome-wide SNP genotypes for about 60% of the 666 donors were used in a later genetic analysis, which treated that subset as a discovery cohort. Every repertoire in the discovery cohort had been generated on one and the same sequencing platform. HLA typing included class I and class II loci at four-digit resolution. Typing coverage differed by locus: A, B, C, DRB1 and DQB1 were typed in about 629-640 donors, DQA1 in 500 to 550, DPA1 in over 600, and DPB1 in just under 490. Roughly 5 DR-DQ haplotypes were handled as single units for association and clustering, since linkage in the cohort was strong. On average, roughly 250,000 unique TCR beta nucleotide sequences were sequenced per donor among a few hundred genotyped donors of the cohort, with 15% to 20% of those sequences being non-productive. Study-wide findings and limitations: The classifier was reported to diagnose cytomegalovirus status with high specificity and sensitivity in both the original and validation cohorts. Sequencing depth was assumed to be roughly uniform across donors in the presence/absence analyses, though that assumption may not hold. Across donors, most TCR sequences were observed very rarely, whereas some public TCRs were present in many individuals. The only immune exposure information available for the cohort was CMV serostatus. Because HLA typing was unavailable for some donors at each locus, only the typed subset was used in association tests. In a later analysis, the rate of TCR association differed among HLA loci, with DRB1 alleles having the most associated TCRs and HLA-C alleles having the fewest. When HLA alleles, especially DR and DQ, strongly co-occurred, attributing TCR associations to individual alleles was difficult. Because counts were too low, about 15 rarely observed V segments, including chromosome 9 orphons, were left out of the earlier analysis of several hundred of the donors. In a later analysis, several top co-occurrence clusters were reported to appear linked to parvovirus B19, influenza, CMV and Epstein-Barr virus. Correlated functional status among segregating V segments might reflect linkage disequilibrium, but an unknown experimental factor could not be ruled out. A cluster of highly shared sequence variants was judged likely to be a technical artifact of the sequencing pipeline. An earlier analysis of some 590 of the donors showed that most TCR beta V segments appeared in productive rearrangements either about 87% or about 30% of the time, which broadly matched IMGT annotations. In a later genetic analysis, fewer N-insertions in productive TCRs were reported among donors in an Asian-associated ancestry cluster than the 666-donor mean. A further reported finding was that TCR beta sequences accurately predicted the HLA-A and HLA-B alleles for most subjects in the first cohort. The authors suggested that the approach could potentially be extended to other disease states and immunological phenotypes. In a later analysis, HLA-associated TCR beta chains were found to be more clonally expanded and to have lower generation probabilities than equally common non-associated chains. A later analysis associated 16,951 TCR beta sequences with specific HLA alleles at a false discovery rate of 0.05. A few of the identified cytomegalovirus-associated TCR beta chains were confirmed in vitro to be specific for cytomegalovirus antigens. In a later genetic analysis, a missense DCLRE1C variant was associated with V-gene and J-gene trimming of TCR beta chains, and the association was replicated in an independent cohort. According to a later analysis, most CMV-associated TCR beta chains appeared to be HLA-restricted, and the HLA associations seemed to be driven largely by CMV exposure. A total of fewer than 200 TCR beta chains were listed by the study as associated with cytomegalovirus. In this cohort, only TCR beta chains were sequenced, and detectable features were limited by the absence of alpha or paired-chain data. The 87-base-pair reads could not distinguish some IMGT-functional V segments, including TRBV6-2 and TRBV6-3, so those segments were excluded.

Comment on this clone: There is no known antigen for this receptor. It has no much larger one-base neighbor in the sample; base qualities were not kept.

In total, 630 or so healthy bone marrow donors made up the cohort. All cohort members were sampled while nominally healthy, although unrecorded immune exposures were likely present. The donor was CMV seropositive and was included in the group of approximately 310 seropositive cohort members. Each donor provided a peripheral blood sample, and peripheral blood mononuclear cells were used for TCR beta sequencing. The Qiagen DNeasy Blood Extraction Kit was used to extract genomic DNA from the blood cell samples. Preparation of the library involved the immunoSEQ multiplex PCR assay. A mixture of 60 forward primers for TCR Vbeta segments and 13 reverse primers for TCR Jbeta segments was used in the multiplex PCR. The CDR3 region of rearranged TCR beta genes was amplified from genomic DNA by a multiplex PCR assay. The amplified TCR beta libraries were sequenced on the Illumina HiSeq System as 87-base-pair reads. Regarding the original processing steps: A later analysis tallied around 82 million unique TCR beta chains across the 700 or so repertoires, and about 10 million of those chains were shared by two or more donors. A nearest-neighbor algorithm error-corrected the raw reads and collapsed the reads into unique sequences, merging closely related sequences to remove PCR and sequencing errors. V, D and J gene segments were assigned by aligning CDR3 sequences to IMGT reference sequences. For a sequence to be retained, a match of at least six nucleotides to both a V gene segment and a J gene segment was required. A rearrangement counted as productive if the CDR3 had no stop codons and remained in frame with V and J, and every other rearrangement counted as non-productive. Following IMGT convention, CDR3 was defined as the stretch from the second conserved V-encoded cysteine up to the conserved J-encoded phenylalanine. The earlier analysis of some 540 of the donors excluded any sequence lacking an unambiguous match to a single V gene segment. An earlier analysis of a few hundred of the donors classified V segments as functional when productive rearrangements were above 56.7% and as segregating when the standard deviation between donors was above 5%. A statistical classification framework was built for diagnosing cytomegalovirus status from the catalog of TCR beta chain sequences. In a later analysis, TCR nucleotide sequences were compared against IMGT/GENE-DB human TR gene sequences so that V and J genes could be assigned. In a later analysis, CDR3 sequences and most-parsimonious VDJ recombination scenarios were assigned using the TCRdist pipeline. In a later analysis, every TCR beta chain was defined by the combination of its CDR3 amino acid sequence and its V-gene family, and reads without a unique V-gene family were dropped. As a way to deal with suspected cross-contamination and a sequencing artifact, a later analysis dropped more than 500 nucleotide sequences that were highly shared and had low generation probability. For each public chain, a later analysis derived a clonal expansion index from normalized ranks of inferred template counts within each repertoire. In a later analysis, generation probabilities were computed with a VDJ recombination model fitted to out-of-frame rearrangements, and the resulting probabilities were checked against IGoR. In a later analysis, hypergeometric tests were used to score TCR-TCR, TCR-HLA and TCR-CMV co-occurrence, with a repertoire-size bias correction applied to TCR pairs. False discovery rates were estimated in a later analysis by permuting HLA or CMV assignments 20 times. In a later analysis, co-occurring TCRs were grouped using DBSCAN, with TCRdist sequence similarity added in when clustering inside HLA-allele-positive subsets. Co-occurrence clustering excluded repertoires with fewer than 30,000 or more than 120,000 public chains, plus five with anomalous nucleotide sharing. Entries here come from immuneACCESS through TCRdb and include only in-frame sequences with V and J called. Some clones fail to appear in such tables; in the studies checked, an unresolved V gene covers under half of the shortfall, and the cause of the remainder is unknown. V and J calls and clone size are given by that table; D and trimming were obtained from the DNA. The sample table records 150,000 to 170,000 clones; more than 75% of these occur just once. The biggest ten clones account for 4.5% to 7% of the sample.

From its cysteine to its phenylalanine, the CDR3 spans 18 amino acids. Only the CDR3 DNA is retained, 54 bases long and in frame from the first base. The sequenced sample consisted of PBMCs. Recombination connected TRBV21-1 to TRBJ2-3; the DNA was not used to check the table's D call, TRBD2. TRBV21-1 is designated a pseudogene. This sequence originates from a woman aged 40-49 years in good health and CMV-seropositive. DNA sequence: TGTGCCAGCAGCAAGTTTAGCGGGAGGGCCGGCCGGGAAGATACGCAGTATTTT. Its amino acids are CASSKFSGRAGREDTQYF.